This T cell receptor (beta chain) emerged from a study of T cells of healthy individuals. From the 5' RACE reads, TCRdb called clonotypes with MiXCR, one entry per CDR3 protein. The sample has around 63,000 distinct CDR3 sequences, roughly 16% seen once. This clonotype has at least ten counts. One end of the junction is discordant with germline, which a read error may explain. The source of this sequence is a human donor in good health.

The CDR3 protein is CASSQVLAGKGHF. The DNA of the CDR3 is TGTGCCAGCAGCCAAGTATTAGCGGGTAAAGGTCATTTT. The chain couples TRBV4-2 to TRBJ2-3; 7 nucleotides agree with TRBD2. Per the germline V gene, CDR1 is LGHNA and CDR2 is YNFKEQ. The CDR3 runs to 13 residues.